This record covers a single T cell receptor (beta chain). This sample was included in a study of blood T cell repertoires in COVID-19. Original processing methods: Amplified reference gene primers provided the basis for estimating nucleated cell counts. The data were produced by immunoSEQ multiplex PCR, yet TCRdb's version contains in-frame clones alone and is incomplete. D and trimming come from the DNA, and the V and J calls and clone size come from that table. This table has hundreds of thousands of clones, roughly 90% appearing once. Material for sequencing was PBMCs or T cells enriched from blood (not recorded which). The source is a woman between 40 and 50 years old who had recovered from COVID-19.

This CDR3 reads CASSQDGGGRNTDTQYF. For the CDR3, the DNA is TGCGCCAGCAGCCAAGATGGGGGTGGGAGGAACACAGATACGCAGTATTTT. V is TRBV4-3 and J is TRBJ2-3; possible D gene TRBD2, 6 bases. The CDR3 totals 17 residues. Germline CDR1 reads LGHNA; CDR2 reads YSLEER. V lost 0 bases to trimming and J lost 2 bases, with 15 bases between them.